A single T cell receptor (beta chain) is shown here with its context. The sample comes from a study of tumor-infiltrating lymphocytes in localized non-small cell lung cancer. Germline CDR1 reads GTSNPN; CDR2 reads SVGIG (reference sequence). This CDR3 comprises 12 residues. V was shortened by 0 bases and J by 5 bases, with 8 bases between the two germline ends. Repertoires were generated with immunoSEQ multiplex PCR, while TCRdb's copy carries only in-frame clones and drops some. The table has fewer than 11,000 clones, under 80% seen once. The clonotype originates from a human donor with non-small cell lung cancer. J is TRBJ2-7 and V is TRBV30; D may match TRBD1 or TRBD2 (5 bases each). Sequences were obtained from uninvolved lung tissue not adjacent to the tumor. CDR3 in DNA: TGTGCCTGGAGTGTATGGGGGAACGAGCAGTACTTC. It codes for CAWSVWGNEQYF. Based on the CDR3 plus reference TRBV30 and TRBJ2-7, the full variable domain is SQTIHQWPATLVQPVGSPLSLECTVEGTSNPNLYWYRQAAGRGLQLLFYSVGIGQISSEVPQNLSASRPQDRQFILSSKKLLLSDSGFYLCAWSVWGNEQYFGPGTRLTVT.